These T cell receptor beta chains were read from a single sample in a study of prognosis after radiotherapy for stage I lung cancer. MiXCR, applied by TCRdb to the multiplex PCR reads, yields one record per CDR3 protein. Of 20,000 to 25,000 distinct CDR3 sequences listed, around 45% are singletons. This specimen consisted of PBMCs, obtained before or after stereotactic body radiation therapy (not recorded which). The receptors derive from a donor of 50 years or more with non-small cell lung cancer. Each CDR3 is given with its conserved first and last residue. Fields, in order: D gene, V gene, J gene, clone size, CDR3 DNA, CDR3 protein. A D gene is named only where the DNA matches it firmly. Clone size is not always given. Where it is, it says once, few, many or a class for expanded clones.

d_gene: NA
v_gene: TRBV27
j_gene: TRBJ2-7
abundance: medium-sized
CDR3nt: TGTGCCAGCAGTTTTTCGGACTCCTCCTACGAGCAGTACTTC
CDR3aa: CASSFSDSSYEQYF

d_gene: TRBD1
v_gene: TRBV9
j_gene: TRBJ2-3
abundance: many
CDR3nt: TGTGCCAGCAGCGTAGTCGGACAGGACACAGATACGCAGTATTTT
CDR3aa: CASSVVGQDTDTQYF

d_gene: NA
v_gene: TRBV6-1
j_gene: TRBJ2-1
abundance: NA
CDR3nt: TGTTCCAGCAGTCATAACTCGGGGAATGAGCAGTTCTTC
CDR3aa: CSSSHNSGNEQFF

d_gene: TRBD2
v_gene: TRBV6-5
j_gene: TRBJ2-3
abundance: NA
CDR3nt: TGTGCCAGCAGTCCGGGACTAGCGGGATCATATACGCAGTATTTT
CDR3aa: CASSPGLAGSYTQYF

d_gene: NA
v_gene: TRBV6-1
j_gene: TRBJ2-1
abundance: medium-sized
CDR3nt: TGTGCCAGCAGTGAATGGGGTAGAGAGCAGTTCTTC
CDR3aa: CASSEWGREQFF

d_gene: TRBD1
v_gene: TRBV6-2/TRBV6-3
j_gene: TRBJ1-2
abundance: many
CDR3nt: TGTGCCAGCAACACACAGGGGGGGCGGTCCGTTGGCTACACCTTC
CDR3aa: CASNTQGGRSVGYTF

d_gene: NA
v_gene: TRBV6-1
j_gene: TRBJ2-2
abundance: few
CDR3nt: TGTGCCAGCAGAGTGACAGCAAACACCGGGGAGCTGTTTTTT
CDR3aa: CASRVTANTGELFF

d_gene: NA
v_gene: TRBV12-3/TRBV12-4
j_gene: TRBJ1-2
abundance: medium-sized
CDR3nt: TGTGCCAGCAGAACCCAGGTTGGGGTTGGCTACACCTTC
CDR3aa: CASRTQVGVGYTF

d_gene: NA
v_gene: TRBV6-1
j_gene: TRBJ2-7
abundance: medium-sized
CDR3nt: TGTGCCAGCACCACTACTCGTTCGGGGGGCGAGAACGAGCAGTACTTC
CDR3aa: CASTTTRSGGENEQYF

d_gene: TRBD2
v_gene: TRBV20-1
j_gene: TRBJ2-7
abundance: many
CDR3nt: TGCAGTATGGCGAGCGGGGGGACCATATACGAGCAGTACTTC
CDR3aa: CSMASGGTIYEQYF

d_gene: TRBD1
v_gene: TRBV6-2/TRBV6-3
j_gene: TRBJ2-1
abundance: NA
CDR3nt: TGTGCCAGCAGTTCTCGAGGACAGGGCGCCTTCAATGAGCAGTTCTTC
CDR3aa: CASSSRGQGAFNEQFF

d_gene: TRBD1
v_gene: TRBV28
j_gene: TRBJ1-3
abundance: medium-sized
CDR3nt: TGTGCCAGCAGCCCTAATACAGGGGTCTCTGGAAACACCATATATTTT
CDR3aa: CASSPNTGVSGNTIYF

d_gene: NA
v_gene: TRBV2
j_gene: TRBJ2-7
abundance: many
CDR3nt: TGTGCCAGCACGAGAGCGGTAAGCTCCTACGAGCAGTACTTC
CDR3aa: CASTRAVSSYEQYF

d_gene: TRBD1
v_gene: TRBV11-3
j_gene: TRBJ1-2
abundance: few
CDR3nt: TGTGCCAGCAGCTTAGGCAGGGGGCATCGACGGAGCCGATTAGCTAACTATGGCTACACCTTC
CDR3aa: CASSLGRGHRRSRLANYGYTF

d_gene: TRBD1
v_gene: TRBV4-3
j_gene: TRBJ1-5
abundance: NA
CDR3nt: TGCGCCAGCAGCCTTCACGAGTGGGGACAGGGTATTGTTGGCAATCAGCCCCAGCATTTT
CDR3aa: CASSLHEWGQGIVGNQPQHF

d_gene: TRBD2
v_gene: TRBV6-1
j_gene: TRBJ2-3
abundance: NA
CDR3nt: TGTGCCAACAGCCTTAATGGACCGCGCGGGAGGACCACTAGCACAGATACGCAGTATTTT
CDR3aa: CANSLNGPRGRTTSTDTQYF

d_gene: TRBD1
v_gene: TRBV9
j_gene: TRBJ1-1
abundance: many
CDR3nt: TGTGCCAGCAGCGTAGATGGACAGGCAGTAGAATACACTGAAGCTTTCTTT
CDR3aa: CASSVDGQAVEYTEAFF

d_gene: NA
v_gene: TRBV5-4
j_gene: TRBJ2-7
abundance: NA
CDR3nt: TGTGCCAGCAGCTTGGAGCCACTTGGTGAGCAGTACTTC
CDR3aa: CASSLEPLGEQYF

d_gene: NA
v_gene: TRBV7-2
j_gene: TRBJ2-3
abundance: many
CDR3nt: TGTGCCAGCAGCCGTACAAGTCCTAGCACAGATACGCAGTATTTT
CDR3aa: CASSRTSPSTDTQYF

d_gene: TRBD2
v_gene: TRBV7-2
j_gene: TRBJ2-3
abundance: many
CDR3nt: TGTGCCAGCAGCTCTGGACTAGCGGCCACAGATACGCAGTATTTT
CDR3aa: CASSSGLAATDTQYF

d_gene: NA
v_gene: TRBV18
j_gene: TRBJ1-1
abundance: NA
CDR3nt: TGTGCCAGCTCACCACCGACAACCAAAGGAGCTTTCTTT
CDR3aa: CASSPPTTKGAFF

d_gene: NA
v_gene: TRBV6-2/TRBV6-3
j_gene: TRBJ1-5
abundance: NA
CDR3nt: TGTGCCAGCAGGGAACAGGGATGGGGTAATCAGCCCCAGAATTTT
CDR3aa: CASREQGWGNQPQNF

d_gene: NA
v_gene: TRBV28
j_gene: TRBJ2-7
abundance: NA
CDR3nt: TGTGCCAGCAGTTTAGTCCCCTCGACGCCGGTGAGGCGGTACTTC
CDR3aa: CASSLVPSTPVRRYF

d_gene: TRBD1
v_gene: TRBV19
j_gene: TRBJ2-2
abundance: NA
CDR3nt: TGTGCCAGTACTTACCGAGGACAGGGCTACACCGGGGAGCTGTTTTTT
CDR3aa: CASTYRGQGYTGELFF

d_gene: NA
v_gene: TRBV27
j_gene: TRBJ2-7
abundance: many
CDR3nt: TGTGCCAGCAGTTTATTCGGAACATCATACGAGCAGTACTTC
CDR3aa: CASSLFGTSYEQYF

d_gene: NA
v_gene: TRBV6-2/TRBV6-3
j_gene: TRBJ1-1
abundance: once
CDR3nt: TGTGCCAGCAGTGAAGAGGGCGGTGGTGGCACTGAAGCTTTCTTT
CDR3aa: CASSEEGGGGTEAFF

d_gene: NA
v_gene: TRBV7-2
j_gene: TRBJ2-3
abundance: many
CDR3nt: TGTGCCAGCAGCTTCAGAGATACGCAGTATTTT
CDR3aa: CASSFRDTQYF

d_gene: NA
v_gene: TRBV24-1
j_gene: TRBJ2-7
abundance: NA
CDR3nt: TGTGCCACCAGTGGAAAGTGGGGCTCCTACAGGCAGTACTTC
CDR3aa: CATSGKWGSYRQYF

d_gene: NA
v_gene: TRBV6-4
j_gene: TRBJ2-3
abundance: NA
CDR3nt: TGTGCCAGCAGCCAACAGGGCACAGATACGCAGTATTTT
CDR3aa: CASSQQGTDTQYF

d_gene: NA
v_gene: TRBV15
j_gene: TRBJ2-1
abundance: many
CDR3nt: TGTGCCACCAGCAGGGGACTGTACAATGAGCAGTTCTTC
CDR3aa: CATSRGLYNEQFF

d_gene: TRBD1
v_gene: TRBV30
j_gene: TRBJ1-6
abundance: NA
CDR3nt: TGTGCCTACGCCGGGACAGGTGACAATTCACCCCTCCACTTT
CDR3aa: CAYAGTGDNSPLHF

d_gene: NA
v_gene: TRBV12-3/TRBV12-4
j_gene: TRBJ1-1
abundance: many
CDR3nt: TGTGCCAGCAATTTCGGGGGCTACACTGAAGCTTTCTTT
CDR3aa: CASNFGGYTEAFF

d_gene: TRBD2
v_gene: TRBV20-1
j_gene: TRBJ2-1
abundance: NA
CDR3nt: TGCAGTGCTAGTGGGACTAGCGGGCCCAATGAGCAGTTCTTC
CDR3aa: CSASGTSGPNEQFF